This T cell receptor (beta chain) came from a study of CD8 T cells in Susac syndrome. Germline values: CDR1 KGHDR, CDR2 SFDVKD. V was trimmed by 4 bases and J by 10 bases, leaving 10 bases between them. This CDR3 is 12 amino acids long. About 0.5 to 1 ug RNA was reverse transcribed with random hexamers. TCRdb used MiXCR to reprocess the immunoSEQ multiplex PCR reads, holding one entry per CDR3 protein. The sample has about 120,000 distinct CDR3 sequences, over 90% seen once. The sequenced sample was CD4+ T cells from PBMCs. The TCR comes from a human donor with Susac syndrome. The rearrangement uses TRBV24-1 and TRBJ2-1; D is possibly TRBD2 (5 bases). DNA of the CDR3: TGTGCCACCAGTGACCCCGGGGAGGAGCAGTTCTTC. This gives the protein CATSDPGEEQFF.